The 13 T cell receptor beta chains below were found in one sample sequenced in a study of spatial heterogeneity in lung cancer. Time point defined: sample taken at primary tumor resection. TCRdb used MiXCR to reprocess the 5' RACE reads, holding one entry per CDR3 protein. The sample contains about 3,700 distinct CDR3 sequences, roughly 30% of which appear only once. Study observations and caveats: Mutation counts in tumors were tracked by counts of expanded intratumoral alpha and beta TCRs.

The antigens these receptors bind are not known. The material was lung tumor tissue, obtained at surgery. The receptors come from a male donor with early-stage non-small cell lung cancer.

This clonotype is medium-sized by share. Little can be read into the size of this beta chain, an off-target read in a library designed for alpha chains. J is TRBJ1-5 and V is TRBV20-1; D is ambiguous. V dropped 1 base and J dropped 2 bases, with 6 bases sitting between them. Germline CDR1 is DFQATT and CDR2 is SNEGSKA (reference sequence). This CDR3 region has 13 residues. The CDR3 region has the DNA TGCAGTGCTAGAGCCAAGCGCAATCAGCCCCAGCATTTT. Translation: CSARAKRNQPQHF.

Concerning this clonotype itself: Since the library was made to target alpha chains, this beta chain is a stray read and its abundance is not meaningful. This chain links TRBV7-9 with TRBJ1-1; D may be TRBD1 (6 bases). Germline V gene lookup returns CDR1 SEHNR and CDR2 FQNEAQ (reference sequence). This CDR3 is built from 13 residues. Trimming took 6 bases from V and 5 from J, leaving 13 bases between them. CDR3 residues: CASRLTGSTEAFF. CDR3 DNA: TGTGCCAGCAGACTCACAGGGTCGACTGAAGCTTTCTTT.

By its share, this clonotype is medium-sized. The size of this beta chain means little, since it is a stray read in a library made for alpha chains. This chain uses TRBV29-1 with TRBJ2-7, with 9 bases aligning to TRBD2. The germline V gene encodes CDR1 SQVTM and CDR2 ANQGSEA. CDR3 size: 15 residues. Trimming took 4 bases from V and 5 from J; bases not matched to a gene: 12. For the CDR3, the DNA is TGCAGCGTTGCGGCGGGGGTAGCGGGAGTCCACGAGCAGTACTTC. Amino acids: CSVAAGVAGVHEQYF.

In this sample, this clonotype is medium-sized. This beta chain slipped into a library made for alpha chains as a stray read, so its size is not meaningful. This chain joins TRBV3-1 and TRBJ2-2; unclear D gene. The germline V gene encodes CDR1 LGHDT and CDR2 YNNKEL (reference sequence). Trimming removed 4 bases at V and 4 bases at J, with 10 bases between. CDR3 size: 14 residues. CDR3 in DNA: TGTGCCAGCAGCCCCCGGATTTCCACCGGGGAGCTGTTTTTT. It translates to CASSPRISTGELFF.

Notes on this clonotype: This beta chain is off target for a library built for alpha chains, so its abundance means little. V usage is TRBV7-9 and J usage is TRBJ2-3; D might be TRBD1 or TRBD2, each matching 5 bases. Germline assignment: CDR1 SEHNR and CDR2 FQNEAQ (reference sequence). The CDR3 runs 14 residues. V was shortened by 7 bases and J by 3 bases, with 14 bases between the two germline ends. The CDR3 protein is CASTGALETDTQYF. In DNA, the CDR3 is TGTGCCAGCACCGGGGCACTAGAAACAGATACGCAGTATTTT.

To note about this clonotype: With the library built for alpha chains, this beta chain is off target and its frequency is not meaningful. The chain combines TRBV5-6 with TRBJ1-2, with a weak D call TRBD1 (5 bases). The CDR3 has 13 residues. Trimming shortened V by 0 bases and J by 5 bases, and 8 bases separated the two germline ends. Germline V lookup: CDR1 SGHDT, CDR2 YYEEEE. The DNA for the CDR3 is TGTGCCAGCAGCTTGGGACAGCCTTATGGCTACACCTTC. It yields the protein CASSLGQPYGYTF.

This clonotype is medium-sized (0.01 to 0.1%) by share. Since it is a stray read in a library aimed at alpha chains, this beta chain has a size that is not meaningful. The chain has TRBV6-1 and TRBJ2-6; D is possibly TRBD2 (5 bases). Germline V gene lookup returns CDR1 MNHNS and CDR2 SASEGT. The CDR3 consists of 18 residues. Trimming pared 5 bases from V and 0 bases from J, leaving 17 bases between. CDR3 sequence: CASSRSSGISSGANVLTF. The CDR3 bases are TGTGCCAGCAGTCGTTCTTCGGGGATAAGCTCTGGGGCCAACGTCCTGACTTTC.

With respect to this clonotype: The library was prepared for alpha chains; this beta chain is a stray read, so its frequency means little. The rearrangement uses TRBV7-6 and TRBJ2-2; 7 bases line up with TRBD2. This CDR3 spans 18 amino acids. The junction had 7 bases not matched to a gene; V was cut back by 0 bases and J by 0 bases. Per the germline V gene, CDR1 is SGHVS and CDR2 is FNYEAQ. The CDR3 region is CASSLALPGGTNTGELFF. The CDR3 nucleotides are TGTGCCAGCAGCTTAGCGCTTCCGGGAGGTACGAACACCGGGGAGCTGTTTTTT.

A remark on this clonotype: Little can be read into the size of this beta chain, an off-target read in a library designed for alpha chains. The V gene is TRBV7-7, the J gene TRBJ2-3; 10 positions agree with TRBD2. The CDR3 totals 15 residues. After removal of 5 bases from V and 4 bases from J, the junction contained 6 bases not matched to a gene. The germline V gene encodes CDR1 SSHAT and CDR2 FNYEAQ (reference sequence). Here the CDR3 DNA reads TGTGCCAGCAGCGCAGGACTAGCGGAATCAGATACGCAGTATTTT. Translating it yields CASSAGLAESDTQYF.

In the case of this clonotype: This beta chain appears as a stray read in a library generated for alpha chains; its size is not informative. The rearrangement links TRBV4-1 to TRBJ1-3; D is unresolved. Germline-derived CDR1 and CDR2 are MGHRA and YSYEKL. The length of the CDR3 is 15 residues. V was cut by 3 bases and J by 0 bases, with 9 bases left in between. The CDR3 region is CASSQQDFSGNTIYF. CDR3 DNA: TGCGCCAGCAGCCAGCAGGACTTCTCTGGAAACACCATATATTTT.

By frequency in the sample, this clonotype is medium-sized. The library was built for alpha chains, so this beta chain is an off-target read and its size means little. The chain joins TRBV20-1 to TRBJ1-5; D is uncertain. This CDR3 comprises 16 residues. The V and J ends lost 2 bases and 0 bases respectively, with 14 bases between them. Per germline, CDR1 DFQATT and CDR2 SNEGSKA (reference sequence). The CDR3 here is CSARRGWQLSNQPQHF. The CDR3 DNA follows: TGCAGTGCTAGACGAGGGTGGCAACTTAGCAATCAGCCCCAGCATTTT.

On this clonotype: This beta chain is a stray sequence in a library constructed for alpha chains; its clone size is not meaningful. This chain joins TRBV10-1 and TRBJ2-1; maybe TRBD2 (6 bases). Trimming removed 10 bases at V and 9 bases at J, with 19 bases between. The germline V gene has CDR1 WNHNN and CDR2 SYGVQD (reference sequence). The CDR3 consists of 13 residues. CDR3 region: CATSGVAASEQFF. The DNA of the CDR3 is TGCGCCACGAGTGGAGTAGCGGCAAGTGAGCAGTTCTTC.

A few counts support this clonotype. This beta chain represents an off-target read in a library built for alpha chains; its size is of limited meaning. CDR3 loop: CASRVQGLGTDTQYF. In DNA form, the CDR3 reads TGTGCCAGCAGAGTCCAGGGGTTGGGCACAGATACGCAGTATTTT. This chain uses TRBV12-3 or TRBV12-4 with TRBJ2-3; maybe TRBD1 (6 bases). Trimming stripped 6 bases from V and 1 base from J, with 14 bases between. CDR3 length: 15 residues.